Listed below are T cell receptor beta chains from one sample, sequenced in a study of blood T cell repertoires in COVID-19. Using immunoSEQ multiplex PCR, the repertoire was profiled, and TCRdb retains in-frame clones only, with some absent. Of roughly 330,000 clones in the sample, 80% to 90% were seen once. Sample: PBMCs or T cells enriched from blood (not recorded which). Receptor source: a man aged 25 to 40 who had recovered from COVID-19. The CDR3 runs from the conserved cysteine through the conserved F or W. The order of the fields is clone size, D gene, V gene, J gene, CDR3 DNA, CDR3 protein. A D gene is named only where the DNA matches it firmly. Only some rows state a clone size, as once, few, many or a class for expanded clones.

.	TRBD2	TRBV12-3/TRBV12-4	TRBJ2-7	TGTGCCAGCAGCCGGGGGGGCCTCGACGAGCAGTACTTC	CASSRGGLDEQYF
.	TRBD1	TRBV5-5	TRBJ2-3	TGTGCCAGCAGTGACCGGACAGGGGGAGCAGATACGCAGTATTTT	CASSDRTGGADTQYF
.	.	TRBV19	TRBJ1-1	TGTGCCAGTCGGTTAGCAGTCGCAGGGGCCACTGAAGCTTTCTTT	CASRLAVAGATEAFF
.	.	TRBV10-1	TRBJ1-1	TGCGCCAGCAGTGAGTCTCTATTTCAAGAAGCTTTCTTT	CASSESLFQEAFF
.	TRBD1	TRBV13	TRBJ1-1	TGTGCCAGCAGCTTGGGATCGGGACAGATGAACACTGAAGCTTTCTTT	CASSLGSGQMNTEAFF
.	TRBD1	TRBV2	TRBJ2-5	TGTGCCAGCATTGTAGGGGACAGGGAAGAGACCCAGTACTTC	CASIVGDREETQYF
.	TRBD1	TRBV2	TRBJ2-5	TGTGCCAGCAGCCCCGGGACAGGGGGCCGAGAGACCCAGTACTTC	CASSPGTGGRETQYF
.	.	TRBV5-1	TRBJ2-7	TGCGCCAGCAGCTTGGATGGCAGATTCCACGAGCAGTACTTC	CASSLDGRFHEQYF
.	.	TRBV28	TRBJ1-2	TGTGCCAGCAGGGAACGGACAGACTATGGCTACACCTTC	CASRERTDYGYTF
.	TRBD1	TRBV5-1	TRBJ2-3	TGCGCCAGCAGCTCGGGACAGGGGAACACAGATACGCAGTATTTT	CASSSGQGNTDTQYF
.	TRBD1	TRBV27	TRBJ1-5	TGTGCCAGCAGGAGAACCCAGGGGGCGGGCAATCAGCCCCAGCATTTT	CASRRTQGAGNQPQHF
.	.	TRBV7-8	TRBJ1-5	TGTGCCAGCAGCTTAGACCGAGAGTATAGCAATCAGCCCCAGCATTTT	CASSLDREYSNQPQHF
.	.	TRBV2	TRBJ2-3	TGTGCCAGCAGTGAACAGGGTTGGGGAGATACGCAGTATTTT	CASSEQGWGDTQYF
.	TRBD2	TRBV5-1	TRBJ2-2	TGCGCCAGCAGCCCCCCCGGGACTAGCGGGGGCCCGAACACCGGGGAGCTGTTTTTT	CASSPPGTSGGPNTGELFF
.	TRBD1	TRBV13	TRBJ2-7	TGTGCCAGCGGATCGACTACAGGGGTCCCAGGCGAGCAGTACTTC	CASGSTTGVPGEQYF
.	TRBD2	TRBV6-5	TRBJ2-7	TGTGCCAGCAGTTACGTCTCTAGCGGGGCCCACGAGCAGTACTTC	CASSYVSSGAHEQYF
few	.	TRBV29-1	TRBJ1-1	TGCAGCGTTGGCAGGAACACTGAAGCTTTCTTT	CSVGRNTEAFF
.	.	TRBV18	TRBJ2-3	TGTGCCAGCTCACCAACAGGCACAGATACGCAGTATTTT	CASSPTGTDTQYF
.	.	TRBV11-2	TRBJ2-7	TGTGCCAGCAGCTTACTGGCGGGGAGACAGCAATACGAGCAGTACTTC	CASSLLAGRQQYEQYF
.	.	TRBV9	TRBJ2-6	TGTGCCAGCAGCACCCGGGATGGGGCCAACGTCCTGACTTTC	CASSTRDGANVLTF
.	TRBD2	TRBV18	TRBJ2-1	TGTGCCAGCTCACCACGTGGACTAGCGGGGGGGGGCAATGAGCAGTTCTTC	CASSPRGLAGGGNEQFF
.	TRBD1	TRBV5-4	TRBJ2-1	TGTGCCAGCAGCACCGGGGGACAGGGGGCTGCCTACAATGAGCAGTTCTTC	CASSTGGQGAAYNEQFF
.	TRBD2	TRBV28	TRBJ2-3	TGTGCCAGCAGACCACCCGGGACTAGCGGGGCGCAGTATTTT	CASRPPGTSGAQYF
.	TRBD2	TRBV11-2	TRBJ2-2	TGTGCCAGCAGCCCCCTAGCGGGGAACACCGGGGAGCTGTTTTTT	CASSPLAGNTGELFF
.	TRBD1	TRBV27	TRBJ2-5	TGTGCCAGCAGAACACTGGGACAGGGAGAGACCCAGTACTTC	CASRTLGQGETQYF
.	.	TRBV28	TRBJ2-1	TGTGCCAGCAGTTTTGAAGGGAGCTCCTACAATGAGCAGTTCTTC	CASSFEGSSYNEQFF
.	.	TRBV19	TRBJ1-5	TGTGCCAGTAGTATAGTCCACAGTCTCAATCAGCCCCAGCATTTT	CASSIVHSLNQPQHF
.	.	TRBV7-2	TRBJ1-5	TGTGCCAGCAGCTTAGGTGGGGTAGCAGGGGACAATCAGCCCCAGCATTTT	CASSLGGVAGDNQPQHF
.	.	TRBV5-1	TRBJ2-2	TGCGCCAGCAGCTTGGAGCGGGCCGGCGGGGAGCTGTTTTTT	CASSLERAGGELFF